This T cell receptor beta chain was sequenced during a study of T cells in women clearing cervical HPV infection (dated by TCRdb to the late 2010s). About the full investigation: Cases were 20 to 25 women with histologically confirmed HPV16-related CIN3 or worse, including 2 invasive cancers. The 25 controls were women who cleared a single incident HPV16 infection within 12 months without developing precancer or cancer. Blood from cases was collected at the visit where the lesion was first found, while blood from controls was collected once the infection could no longer be detected. For cases, the median interval between lesion detection and blood sampling was more than 130 days, with an interquartile range of roughly 80 to 200 days. Because only a few women had HLA typing data, the possibility that HLA type acted as a confounder could not be ruled out. The exploratory proof-of-principle case-control study was nested within the Guanacaste HPV Natural History Study in Costa Rica and compared TCR repertoires across cervical HPV16 outcomes. Cases were matched to controls by age within five years and by the year the sample was collected. Cases had a median age of approximately 34 years and controls had a median age of approximately 38, with no significant differences in baseline characteristics. The parent cohort enrolled around 10,000 women aged 18 or older in Guanacaste, Costa Rica, during about 1993 to 1994 and followed them for 7 to 8 years. Five blinded duplicates per group were added as quality controls, so that 60 or so samples were obtained: 50 or so participants and 10 replicates. What the authors observed across the whole study: Across sequencing depths, CIN3+ cases showed significantly higher TCR repertoire richness than controls, but evenness did not differ between the groups. Random forest classifiers combining richness and V gene abundances distinguished cases from controls with an estimated AUC of approximately 0.8. Whether associations preceded infection or resulted from infection could not be shown with the cross-sectional design, and effector/memory subsets and HPV-specific T cells were not isolated. Lower TRBV6-7 relative abundance was observed in cases than in controls (around 0.11% versus 0.15%; Bonferroni P = 0.0008). T-cell numbers per sample were unknown, so richness differences could reflect varying T-cell content rather than repertoire biology.

Note on this clone: No antigen is known for it. The read falls 3 residues short of the CDR3 end, and the missing part is taken from the germline J gene.

The CDR3 covers 15 residues, taking in both the cysteine and the phenylalanine. Shown are 36 bases from within the CDR3, in frame from base 1. V and J are truncated by 5 bases and 6 bases respectively, leaving an intervening sequence of 17 bases. CDR1 SGHVS and CDR2 FNYEAQ are derived from the germline V gene. TCR beta CDR3 regions were amplified by multiplex PCR using the immunoSEQ assay from an average of 1200 ng genomic DNA per sample. To correct primer bias, the assay used a complete synthetic TCR repertoire to set an amplification baseline. Amplicons were sequenced on the Illumina platform. As for how the authors treated the data: Sequence errors were corrected by clustering with frequency ratios and a modified nearest-neighbor algorithm, and the sequences were then analyzed in the immunoSEQ Analyzer using IMGT gene definitions. At each rarefaction depth, TCR richness and evenness were averaged across 20 rarefaction repeats, and samples with fewer sequences than that depth were excluded. Relative abundances of V, D and J genes were compared between groups using Wilcoxon rank sum tests, with FDR correction applied. For the blinded duplicates, the intraclass correlation was about 96% for TCR richness and averaged about 81% across about 64 gene segments. TCRdb took this table from immuneACCESS and kept in-frame rearrangements with V and J called. Such tables lack part of the clones; where checked against another copy, unresolved V genes explain under half of the gap, and the rest is unexplained. V and J calls plus clone size are reproduced from that table; the DNA served to infer D and trimming. The sample has 20,000 to 30,000 clones on record. The ten largest clones take up roughly 5.9% of the sample.

Every participant had a single incident cervical HPV16 infection, and women with prevalent HPV16 infections were excluded. Cervical HPV DNA was detected with MY09/MY11 PCR, and genotyping was done by dot-blot hybridization. Approximately 16 mL of heparinized blood were centrifuged, and the buffy coat was aliquoted, frozen at -30°C, then stored at -80°C. QIAGEN kits were used to extract genomic DNA from the buffy coat specimens. The chain was built from TRBV7-6 and TRBJ2-1; D gene: possibly TRBD2, on 6 matching bases. Input material: blood buffy coat. The clonotype comes from a woman between 18 and 70 years old with a cervical HPV16 infection that either progressed to CIN3+ or cleared (not recorded which). The CDR3: CASSTGPGGANEQFF. CDR3 DNA, as far as it was read: TGTGCCAGCAGCACGGGCCCCGGCGGGGCCAATGAG.